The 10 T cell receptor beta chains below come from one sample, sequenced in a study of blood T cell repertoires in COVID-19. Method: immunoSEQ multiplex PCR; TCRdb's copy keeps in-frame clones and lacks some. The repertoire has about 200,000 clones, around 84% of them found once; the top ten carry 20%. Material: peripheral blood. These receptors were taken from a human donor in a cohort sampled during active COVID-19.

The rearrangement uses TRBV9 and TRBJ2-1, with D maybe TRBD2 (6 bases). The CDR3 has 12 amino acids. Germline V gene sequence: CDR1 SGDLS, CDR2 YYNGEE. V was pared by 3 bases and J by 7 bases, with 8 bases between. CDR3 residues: CASSAAGNEQFF. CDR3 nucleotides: TGTGCCAGCAGCGCGGCGGGGAATGAGCAGTTCTTC.

CDR3 sequence (DNA): TGCAGCGTATCCGGACAGGCTGGGGCTTTCTTT. Protein: CSVSGQAGAFF. The chain couples TRBV29-1 to TRBJ1-1; 7 bases fit TRBD1. With V trimmed by 6 bases and J by 11 bases, 9 bases remained unmatched. This CDR3 has 11 amino acids. Germline CDR1 and CDR2: SQVTM and ANQGSEA.

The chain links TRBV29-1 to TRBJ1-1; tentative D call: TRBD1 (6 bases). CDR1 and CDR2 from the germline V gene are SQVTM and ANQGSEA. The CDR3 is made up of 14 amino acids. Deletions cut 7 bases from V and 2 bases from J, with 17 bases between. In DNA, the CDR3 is TGCAGCGGGCAAGTACAGGGAGCTAACACTGAAGCTTTCTTT. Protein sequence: CSGQVQGANTEAFF.

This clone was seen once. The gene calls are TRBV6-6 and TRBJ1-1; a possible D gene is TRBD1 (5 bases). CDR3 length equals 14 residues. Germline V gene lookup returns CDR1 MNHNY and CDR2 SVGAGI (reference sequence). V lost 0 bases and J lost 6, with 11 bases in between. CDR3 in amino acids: CASSYSGGIAEAFF. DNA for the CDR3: TGTGCCAGCAGTTACTCGGGGGGGATCGCTGAAGCTTTCTTT.

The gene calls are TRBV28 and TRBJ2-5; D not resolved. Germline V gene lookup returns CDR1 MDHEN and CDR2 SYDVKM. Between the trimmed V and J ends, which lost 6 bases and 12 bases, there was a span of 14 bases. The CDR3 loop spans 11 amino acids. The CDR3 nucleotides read TGTGCCAGCAGCCCGGGTTCCTCGGAGTACTTC. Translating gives CASSPGSSEYF.

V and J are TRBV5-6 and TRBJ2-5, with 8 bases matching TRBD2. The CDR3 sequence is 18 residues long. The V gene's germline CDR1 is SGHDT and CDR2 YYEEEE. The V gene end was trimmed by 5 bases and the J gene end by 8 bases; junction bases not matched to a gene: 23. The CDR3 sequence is CASSTPPVAGSWGGTQYF. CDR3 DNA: TGTGCCAGCAGTACCCCCCCGGTAGCGGGGTCATGGGGGGGAACCCAGTACTTC.

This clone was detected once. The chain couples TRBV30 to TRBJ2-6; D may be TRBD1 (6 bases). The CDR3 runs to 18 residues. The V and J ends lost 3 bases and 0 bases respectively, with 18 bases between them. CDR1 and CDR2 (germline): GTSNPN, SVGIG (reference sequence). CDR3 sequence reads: CAWRDSGLQNSGANVLTF. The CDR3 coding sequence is TGTGCCTGGAGGGACAGTGGTCTGCAGAACTCTGGGGCCAACGTCCTGACTTTC.

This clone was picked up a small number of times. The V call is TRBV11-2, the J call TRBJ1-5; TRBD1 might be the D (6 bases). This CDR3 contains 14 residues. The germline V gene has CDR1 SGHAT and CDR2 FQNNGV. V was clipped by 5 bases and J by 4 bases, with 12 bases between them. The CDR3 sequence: CASSLGGANQPQHF. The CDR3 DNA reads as TGTGCCAGCAGCCTAGGGGGAGCGAATCAGCCCCAGCATTTT.

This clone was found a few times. The CDR3 sequence is CASSIPGTSGSDEQYF. The DNA of the CDR3 is TGCGCCAGCAGCATACCCGGGACTAGCGGGAGTGACGAGCAGTACTTC. The chain links TRBV5-1 to TRBJ2-7; 14 nucleotides match TRBD2. V dropped 4 bases and J dropped 5; count of bases not matched to a gene: 8. CDR3 size: 16 residues. Germline V CDR1 and CDR2: SGHRS, YFSETQ. Complete variable domain (other parts from reference TRBV5-1 and TRBJ2-7): KAGVTQTPRYLIKTRGQQVTLSCSPISGHRSVSWYQQTPGQGLQFLFEYFSETQRNKGNFPGRFSGRQFSNSRSEMNVSTLELGDSALYLCASSIPGTSGSDEQYFGPGTRLTVT.

The CDR3: CASSFRSKNIQYF. The CDR3 coding sequence is TGTGCCAGCAGTTTCAGATCCAAAAACATTCAGTACTTC. This rearrangement joins TRBV12-3 or TRBV12-4 to TRBJ2-4; D unclear. The CDR3 sequence is 13 residues long. Trimming took off 3 bases at V and 2 bases at J, with 5 bases between the two ends.